Detailed here is one TCR beta chain. These data are taken from a study of blood T cell repertoires in COVID-19. Study context: The samples span acute and convalescent COVID-19 from the United States, Italy and Spain. The analysed material was cDNA or gDNA that came from T cells, B-cell-depleted T cells, or PBMCs.

The V and J ends lost 3 bases and 7 bases respectively, with 13 bases between them. In germline, CDR1 is SGHRS, CDR2 YFSETQ. CDR3 length: 13 residues. Per the study methods: By means of reference gene primer amplification, nucleated cell counts were estimated. This table comes from immunoSEQ multiplex PCR, and its TCRdb copy is limited to in-frame clones, with some not included. V, J and clone size derive from that table, while D and trimming were established from the DNA sequence. Of about 120,000 clones in the sample, 80% to 90% were seen once. The genes are TRBV5-1 and TRBJ1-1, with D uncertain. Sequencing used peripheral blood. This sequence was found in a middle-aged man with acute or convalescent COVID-19. The CDR3 here is CASSSYGDLEAFF. CDR3 sequence (DNA): TGCGCCAGCAGCTCCTACGGTGATCTTGAAGCTTTCTTT.